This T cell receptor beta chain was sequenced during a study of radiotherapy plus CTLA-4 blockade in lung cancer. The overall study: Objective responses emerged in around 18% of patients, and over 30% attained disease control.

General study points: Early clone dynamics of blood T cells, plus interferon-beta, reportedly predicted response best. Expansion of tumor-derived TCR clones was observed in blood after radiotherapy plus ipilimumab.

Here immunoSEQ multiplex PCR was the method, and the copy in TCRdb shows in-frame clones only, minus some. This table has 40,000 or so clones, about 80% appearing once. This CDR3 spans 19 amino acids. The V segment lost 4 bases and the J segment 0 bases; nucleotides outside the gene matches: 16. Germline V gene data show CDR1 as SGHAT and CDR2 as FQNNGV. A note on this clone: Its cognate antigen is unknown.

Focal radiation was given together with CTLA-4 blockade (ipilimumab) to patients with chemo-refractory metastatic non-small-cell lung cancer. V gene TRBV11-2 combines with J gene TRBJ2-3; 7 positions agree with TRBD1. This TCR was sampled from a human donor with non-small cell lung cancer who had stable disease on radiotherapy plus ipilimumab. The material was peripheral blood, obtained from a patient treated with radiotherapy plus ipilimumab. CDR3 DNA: TGTGCCAGCAGCTGGTTACAGGGGCCAACTTCAACTAGCACAGATACGCAGTATTTT. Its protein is CASSWLQGPTSTSTDTQYF.